This T cell receptor (beta chain) is drawn from a study of T cell changes during pregnancy in multiple sclerosis (dated by TCRdb to between 2018 and 2021). A note on the overall study: In women with multiple sclerosis, the researchers looked at how the T cell repertoire shifted as pregnancy progressed.

V is reduced by 3 bases and J by 4 bases, leaving a spacing of 11 bases between them. The germline V gene supplies CDR1 SGHDT and CDR2 YYEEEE. From cysteine to phenylalanine, the CDR3 is 13 amino acids long. CDR3 DNA only is kept here, 39 bases in frame from base 1. A note on this clone: Its antigen is not yet known. The record has no base qualities; no much larger clone is one base away.

The library was produced with the immunoSEQ multiplex PCR assay. TCRdb limited this immuneACCESS table to in-frame rearrangements with V and J called. A share of clones is missing; checked studies link under half to unresolved V genes, and the rest is unexplained. This sample is represented by tens of thousands of clones; roughly 87% of them were singletons. About 6.9% of the sample is taken by the ten largest. Recombination connected TRBV5-6 to TRBJ2-7; no D gene can be assigned with confidence. The sequence came from a female donor with multiple sclerosis, enrolled in a pregnancy study. Here the sequenced sample was CD8+ T cells from peripheral blood mononuclear cells, taken in the second trimester of pregnancy. This receptor carries the CDR3 CASSSAYGYEQYF. At the DNA level, the sequence is TGTGCCAGCAGCTCCGCATACGGTTACGAGCAGTACTTC.